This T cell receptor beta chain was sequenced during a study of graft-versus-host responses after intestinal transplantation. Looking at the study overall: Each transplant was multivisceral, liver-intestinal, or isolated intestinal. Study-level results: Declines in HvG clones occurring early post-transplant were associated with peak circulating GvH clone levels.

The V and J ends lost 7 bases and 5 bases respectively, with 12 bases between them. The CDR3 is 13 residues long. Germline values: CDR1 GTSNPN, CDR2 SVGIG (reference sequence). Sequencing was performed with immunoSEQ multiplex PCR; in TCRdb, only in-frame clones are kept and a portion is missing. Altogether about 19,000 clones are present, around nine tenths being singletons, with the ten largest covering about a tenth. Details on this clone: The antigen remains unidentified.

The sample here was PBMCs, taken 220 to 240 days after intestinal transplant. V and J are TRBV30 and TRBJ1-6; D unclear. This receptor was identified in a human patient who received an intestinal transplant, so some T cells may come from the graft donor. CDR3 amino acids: CASGSTNNSPLHF. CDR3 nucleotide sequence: TGTGCCTCAGGTTCAACGAATAATTCACCCCTCCACTTT.